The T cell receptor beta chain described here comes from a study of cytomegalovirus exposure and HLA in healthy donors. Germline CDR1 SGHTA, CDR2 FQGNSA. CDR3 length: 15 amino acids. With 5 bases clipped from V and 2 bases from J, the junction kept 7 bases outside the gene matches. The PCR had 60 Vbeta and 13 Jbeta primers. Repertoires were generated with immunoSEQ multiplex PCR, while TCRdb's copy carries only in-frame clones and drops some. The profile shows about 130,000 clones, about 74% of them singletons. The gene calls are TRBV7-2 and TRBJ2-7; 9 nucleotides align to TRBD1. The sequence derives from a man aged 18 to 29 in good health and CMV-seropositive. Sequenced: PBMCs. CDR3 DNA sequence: TGTGCCAGCAGCGTCACCGGGACAGGGACCTACGAGCAGTACTTC. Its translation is CASSVTGTGTYEQYF.